This TCR beta chain appears in the sequencing data of a study of cytomegalovirus exposure and HLA in healthy donors. Whole-study results and caveats: Most likely, a cluster of highly shared sequence variants arose as a sequencing artifact. A later analysis linked a missense DCLRE1C variant to TCR beta V- and J-gene trimming.

This CDR3 has 15 residues. Per the germline V gene, CDR1 is LNHDA and CDR2 is SQIVND (reference sequence). This PCR relied on a set of 60 Vbeta primers and 13 Jbeta primers. Assay: immunoSEQ multiplex PCR; the TCRdb copy retains only in-frame clones and omits some. The sample carries 150,000 or so clones, less than 80% recorded once. In this sample, this clone turned up a few times. Its antigen remains unidentified. At one end, the junction sequence differs from germline, possibly due to a read error. The V call is TRBV19, the J call TRBJ1-2; TRBD1 aligns across 11 bases. The origin of this receptor is a man aged 25 to 40 in good health and CMV-seronegative. The sequenced material came from PBMCs. CDR3 amino acids: CASSPWTGGGNGYPF. CDR3 DNA: TGTGCCAGTAGTCCCTGGACAGGGGGCGGGAATGGCTACCCCTTC.